This TCR beta chain emerged from a study of cytomegalovirus exposure and HLA in healthy donors (dated by TCRdb to about 2017). For context, the study as a whole: According to a later analysis, the approximately 130 validation repertoires were produced on the same platform as the approximately 610 repertoires of the first cohort. The study aimed to test whether cataloging public T cell receptors could reveal signatures of past pathogen exposure. The study combined high-throughput TCR immunosequencing, statistical association of individual TCRs with disease status, and machine learning to predict cytomegalovirus infection status. Along with the approximately 650-subject first cohort, a separate validation cohort of over 90 different subjects was used. On the study overall, not on this receptor specifically: Cytomegalovirus status was reported to be diagnosed by the classifier with high specificity and sensitivity in both the original and validation cohorts. The authors suggested that the approach could potentially be generalized to other disease states and immunological phenotypes. A total of about 150 TCR beta chains were listed by the study as associated with cytomegalovirus. In a later analysis, TCRs clustered in the first cohort were found to also tend to co-occur in the 110 or so validation repertoires, with around 94% of cluster scores above 0. In vitro tests confirmed that a few of the cytomegalovirus-associated TCR beta chains recognize cytomegalovirus antigens. A later analysis had no HLA typing for the validation cohort, so co-occurrence there was scored across all 120 or so repertoires. While some public TCRs were present in many individuals, most TCR sequences turned up only very rarely across donors.

The donors belonged to the validation cohort of under 150 subjects, which was separate from the 666-subject first cohort. Worth noting for this clone: The specificity of this receptor is unknown. No clone much larger than this one lies a single base away; base qualities are absent.

To prepare the library, the immunoSEQ multiplex PCR assay was applied. The authors' analysis ran thus. To diagnose cytomegalovirus status from the catalog of TCR beta chain sequences, a statistical classification framework was built. This immuneACCESS table, as held by TCRdb, lists in-frame sequences with V and J called but not all clones. Of the missing ones, under half trace to an unresolved V gene in checked studies; the others have no known cause. D and trimming were read from the DNA, whereas the V and J calls and clone size are those reported in that table. Present in this sample are over 150,000 clones, about 96% of which were seen just once. The ten largest clones add up to 0.8% to 0.95% of the sample. The cysteine opens and the phenylalanine closes a CDR3 of 15 amino acids. Only the CDR3 region is kept as DNA, spanning 45 bases read in frame from base 1. V and J are trimmed by 4 bases and 3 bases, and the gene matches miss 10 bases of the junction. CDR1 and CDR2 are drawn from the germline V gene: SGHRS, YFSETQ.

The chain employs TRBV5-1 and TRBJ2-7; 7 junctional bases match TRBD1. The source is a young woman in good health and CMV-seronegative. The sample comprised PBMCs. The DNA reads TGCGCCAGCAGCGTGGGAACAGGGGCCCGCTACGAGCAGTACTTC. It codes for CASSVGTGARYEQYF.